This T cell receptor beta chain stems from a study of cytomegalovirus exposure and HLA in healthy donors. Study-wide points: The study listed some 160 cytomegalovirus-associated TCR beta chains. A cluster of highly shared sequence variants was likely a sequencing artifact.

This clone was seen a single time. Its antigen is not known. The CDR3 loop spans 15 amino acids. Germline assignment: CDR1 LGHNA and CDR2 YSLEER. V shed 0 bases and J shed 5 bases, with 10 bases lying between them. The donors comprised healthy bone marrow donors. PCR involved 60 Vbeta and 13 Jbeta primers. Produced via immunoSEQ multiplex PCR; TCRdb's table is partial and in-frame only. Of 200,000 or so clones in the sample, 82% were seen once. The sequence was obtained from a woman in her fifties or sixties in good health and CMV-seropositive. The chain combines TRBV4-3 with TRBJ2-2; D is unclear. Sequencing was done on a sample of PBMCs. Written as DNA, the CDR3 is TGCGCCAGCAGCCAAGATCCGACTGGGACCGGGGAGCTGTTTTTT. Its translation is CASSQDPTGTGELFF.